Listed below are T cell receptor beta chains from one sample, sequenced in a study of OX40 agonist ivuxolimab in advanced cancers. Libraries were prepared by immunoSEQ multiplex PCR; TCRdb keeps only in-frame clonotypes and omits some of them. This table has around 97,000 clones, about 90% appearing once. The sample here was CD4+ or CD8+ T cells sorted from blood, taken in a trial of the OX40 agonist ivuxolimab. Source of these receptors: an adult with an advanced solid tumor such as melanoma, head and neck, liver or kidney cancer. CDR3s include the opening cysteine and the closing phenylalanine or tryptophan. The D gene is left open where the match is weak. The size entry is marked missing in some rows and otherwise reads once, few, many or a size class.

D gene: .
clone size: once
J gene: TRBJ2-7
V gene: TRBV4-1
CDR3 DNA: TGCGCCAGCAGCCAATTAAGCGGATCCTCCTACGAGCAGTACTTC
CDR3 protein: CASSQLSGSSYEQYF

D gene: .
clone size: .
J gene: TRBJ2-7
V gene: TRBV20-1
CDR3 DNA: TGCAGTGCCACGGACCACTACGAGCAGTACTTC
CDR3 protein: CSATDHYEQYF

D gene: .
clone size: .
J gene: TRBJ1-4
V gene: TRBV7-9
CDR3 DNA: TGTGCCAGCAGCGTTGGGACGACGGCTAATGAAAAACTGTTTTTT
CDR3 protein: CASSVGTTANEKLFF

D gene: .
clone size: .
J gene: TRBJ2-2
V gene: TRBV27
CDR3 DNA: TGTGCCAGCAGTTTATGGGGAACCGGGGAGCTGTTTTTT
CDR3 protein: CASSLWGTGELFF

D gene: .
clone size: .
J gene: TRBJ1-5
V gene: TRBV7-2
CDR3 DNA: TGTGCCAGCAGCCCCCATAGCAATCAGCCCCAGCATTTT
CDR3 protein: CASSPHSNQPQHF

D gene: .
clone size: once
J gene: TRBJ1-1
V gene: TRBV6-1
CDR3 DNA: TGTGCCAGCGCGGGCAGGGAAGGGGGGGTAACTGAAGCTTTCTTT
CDR3 protein: CASAGREGGVTEAFF

D gene: TRBD1
clone size: .
J gene: TRBJ2-7
V gene: TRBV18
CDR3 DNA: TGTGCCAGCTCACCCCCAGGGACAGGCTACGAGCAGTACTTC
CDR3 protein: CASSPPGTGYEQYF

D gene: TRBD2
clone size: few
J gene: TRBJ2-5
V gene: TRBV6-6
CDR3 DNA: TGTGCCAGCAGTTACTGGGGAGGGAAAGAGACCCAGTACTTC
CDR3 protein: CASSYWGGKETQYF

D gene: TRBD1
clone size: .
J gene: TRBJ1-1
V gene: TRBV30
CDR3 DNA: TGTGCCTGGAGTGTAGTCGGGACAGGTGAAGCTTTCTTT
CDR3 protein: CAWSVVGTGEAFF

D gene: .
clone size: .
J gene: TRBJ1-3
V gene: TRBV9
CDR3 DNA: TGTGCCAGCAGCGTAGGAGTCAGCTCTGGAAACACCATATATTTT
CDR3 protein: CASSVGVSSGNTIYF

D gene: .
clone size: .
J gene: TRBJ1-1
V gene: TRBV12-5
CDR3 DNA: TGTGCTAGTGGTGGGGGAGAAGCTTTCTTT
CDR3 protein: CASGGGEAFF

D gene: .
clone size: .
J gene: TRBJ2-1
V gene: TRBV6-6
CDR3 DNA: TGTGCCAGCCTGCGGAACAATGAGCAGTTCTTC
CDR3 protein: CASLRNNEQFF

D gene: .
clone size: .
J gene: TRBJ1-2
V gene: TRBV28
CDR3 DNA: TGTGCCAGCAGTTTAAACTATGGCTACACCTTC
CDR3 protein: CASSLNYGYTF

D gene: .
clone size: .
J gene: TRBJ1-1
V gene: TRBV11-2
CDR3 DNA: TGTGCCAGCAGCTTCCGGAGGGAATCTTGGAACACTGAAGCTTTCTTT
CDR3 protein: CASSFRRESWNTEAFF

D gene: .
clone size: .
J gene: TRBJ1-4
V gene: TRBV7-9
CDR3 DNA: TGTGCCAGCAGCTCATCGGGGCTGGGCTCTAATGAAAAACTGTTTTTT
CDR3 protein: CASSSSGLGSNEKLFF

D gene: TRBD2
clone size: .
J gene: TRBJ2-1
V gene: TRBV15
CDR3 DNA: TGTGCCACCAGCAGAGCTGGACTAGCGGGATTCGACAATGAGCAGTTCTTC
CDR3 protein: CATSRAGLAGFDNEQFF

D gene: .
clone size: .
J gene: TRBJ2-7
V gene: TRBV27
CDR3 DNA: TGTGCCAGCAGTTTAAGAGTTGGTAGTAACTACGAGCAGTACTTC
CDR3 protein: CASSLRVGSNYEQYF

D gene: TRBD1
clone size: .
J gene: TRBJ1-2
V gene: TRBV5-8
CDR3 DNA: TGTGCCAGCAGCGACAGGGGGATAGCCGGCTACACCTTC
CDR3 protein: CASSDRGIAGYTF

D gene: TRBD1
clone size: .
J gene: TRBJ1-2
V gene: TRBV5-1
CDR3 DNA: TGCGCCAGCAGCACCACTGCCGGGACAGTCGATGGCTACACCTTC
CDR3 protein: CASSTTAGTVDGYTF

D gene: .
clone size: .
J gene: TRBJ1-2
V gene: TRBV18
CDR3 DNA: TGTGCCAGCTCCGCCGTAGCTAACTATGGCTACACCTTC
CDR3 protein: CASSAVANYGYTF

D gene: TRBD2
clone size: once
J gene: TRBJ2-5
V gene: TRBV4-3
CDR3 DNA: TGCGCCAGCAGCCGGACTAGCAAACGAGAGACCCAGTACTTC
CDR3 protein: CASSRTSKRETQYF

D gene: .
clone size: .
J gene: TRBJ1-1
V gene: TRBV28
CDR3 DNA: TGTGCCAGCAGCTATAGTCCGACAGCGAACACTGAAGCTTTCTTT
CDR3 protein: CASSYSPTANTEAFF